Listed here are 12 T cell receptor beta chains from one sample, sequenced in a study of cytomegalovirus exposure and HLA in healthy donors. A multiplex PCR was run with 60 Vbeta primers and 13 Jbeta primers. The data were produced by immunoSEQ multiplex PCR, yet TCRdb's version contains in-frame clones alone and is incomplete. The sample has around 100,000 clones; roughly 70% are singletons. The sequenced sample was PBMCs. All receptors derive from a man aged 40-55 years in good health and CMV-seropositive.

The chain couples TRBV10-2 to TRBJ1-2; the D gene is possibly TRBD1 (5 bases). Trimming took 10 bases from V and 6 from J, leaving 15 bases between them. Germline CDR1 and CDR2: WSHSY and SAAADI. This CDR3 comprises 12 residues. CDR3 region: CAIKNRGDGYTF. The CDR3 bases are TGCGCCATCAAGAATAGGGGTGATGGCTACACCTTC.

The chain links TRBV27 to TRBJ2-7; 8 bases map to TRBD1. With V trimmed by 6 bases and J by 4 bases, 14 bases remained unmatched. This CDR3 is built from 16 residues. Germline V lookup: CDR1 MNHEY, CDR2 SMNVEV (reference sequence). Here the CDR3 DNA reads TGTGCCAGCAGCCGGACCCCCGGACAGGGCGGTTACGAGCAGTACTTC. Amino acid sequence: CASSRTPGQGGYEQYF.

V is TRBV10-2 and J is TRBJ2-1; the D is unclear. Germline V gene sequence: CDR1 WSHSY, CDR2 SAAADI. The CDR3 runs 12 residues. V dropped 0 bases and J dropped 10 bases, with 7 bases sitting between them. CDR3 sequence: CASSESAREQFF. In DNA, the CDR3 is TGCGCCAGCAGTGAGTCGGCGCGGGAGCAGTTCTTC.

V is TRBV29-1 and J is TRBJ1-2, with 8 nucleotides matching TRBD1. Germline assignment: CDR1 SQVTM and CDR2 ANQGSEA. V shed 6 bases, J shed 4 bases, and the junction held 10 bases outside the gene matches. This CDR3 is built from 14 residues. CDR3 protein: CSVGSGGVGYGYTF. For the CDR3, the DNA is TGCAGCGTCGGGTCAGGGGGCGTAGGCTATGGCTACACCTTC.

This clone was picked up one time. The chain recombines TRBV20-1 with TRBJ1-2; D is undetermined. CDR3 length equals 10 residues. The germline gives CDR1 DFQATT, CDR2 SNEGSKA (reference sequence). V lost 6 bases and J lost 6, with 8 bases in between. The CDR3 loop is CSAVADGYTF. The CDR3, as DNA: TGCAGTGCCGTGGCGGATGGCTACACCTTC.

The chain employs TRBV6-4 and TRBJ2-7; 7 bases align to TRBD2. The CDR3 has 16 residues. Germline V gives CDR1 MRHNA, CDR2 SNTAGT. The V and J ends lost 6 bases and 4 bases, in that order; junction bases with no gene match: 15. This CDR3 reads CASSNPGLRNFYEQYV. DNA for the CDR3: TGTGCCAGCAGCAATCCGGGACTACGAAACTTTTACGAGCAGTACGTC.

This clone has just a few counts. J is TRBJ2-3 and V is TRBV30, with 7 bases aligning to TRBD2. This CDR3 comprises 15 residues. The V segment lost 2 bases and the J segment 3 bases; nucleotides outside the gene matches: 8. Germline-derived CDR1 and CDR2 are GTSNPN and SVGIG (reference sequence). The CDR3 protein is CAWSQAGVVTDTQYF. For the CDR3, the DNA is TGTGCCTGGAGTCAGGCGGGAGTCGTAACAGATACGCAGTATTTT.

This chain's CDR3 is CASSQDYGVSNEQFF. The CDR3 DNA reads TGTGCCAGCAGCCAAGATTACGGGGTGAGCAATGAGCAGTTCTTC. This chain connects TRBV4-2 to TRBJ2-1, with D possibly TRBD2 on 5 matching bases. Germline CDR1 is LGHNA and CDR2 is YNFKEQ. The CDR3 runs to 15 residues. V lost 0 bases and J lost 6, with 12 bases in between.

This chain joins TRBV28 and TRBJ2-7; D may be TRBD1 (5 bases). In germline, CDR1 is MDHEN, CDR2 SYDVKM. Between the trimmed V and J ends, which lost 3 bases and 4 bases, there was a span of 10 bases. CDR3 length: 13 amino acids. CDR3: CASSFSGNYEQYF. The CDR3, as DNA: TGTGCCAGCAGTTTTTCAGGGAATTACGAGCAGTACTTC.

The rearrangement joins TRBV14 to TRBJ2-5; maybe TRBD2 (5 bases). The CDR3 contains 13 residues. V lost 4 bases to trimming and J lost 5 bases, with 11 bases between them. CDR1 is SGHDN and CDR2 is FVKESK in the germline V gene. The CDR3 spells CASSPDGIETQYF. The CDR3 bases are TGTGCCAGCAGCCCCGACGGGATCGAGACCCAGTACTTC.

V gene TRBV6-6 combines with J gene TRBJ1-1; the D is unclear. Trimming pared 0 bases from V and 4 bases from J, leaving 9 bases between. From germline, CDR1 is MNHNY and CDR2 SVGAGI (reference sequence). The CDR3 contains 14 residues. CDR3 coding DNA: TGTGCCAGCAGTTACTCGGGCACCTCCACTGAAGCTTTCTTT. As protein: CASSYSGTSTEAFF.

This clone was seen just once. The J gene is TRBJ2-2, the V gene TRBV10-3; 7 bases fit TRBD1. V lost 4 bases, J lost 1 base, and 0 bases stayed unmatched. Germline assignment: CDR1 ENHRY and CDR2 SYGVKD. The CDR3 is made up of 14 amino acids. The chain's CDR3 is CAISGTGNTGELFF. The CDR3 DNA reads as TGTGCCATCAGTGGGACAGGGAACACCGGGGAGCTGTTTTTT.